This T cell receptor beta chain was profiled in a study of cytomegalovirus exposure and HLA in healthy donors. Use of 60 Vbeta and 13 Jbeta primers characterized the PCR. The data were produced by immunoSEQ multiplex PCR, yet TCRdb's version contains in-frame clones alone and is incomplete. The sample shows around 300,000 clones, roughly 90% of them seen only once. V was clipped by 2 bases and J by 2 bases; unmatched bases: 1. Germline V gives CDR1 MNHEY, CDR2 SMNVEV (reference sequence). This CDR3 is built from 14 residues. This clone was picked up one time. The same CDR3 can be traced to other DNA sequences in this sample.

The J gene is TRBJ1-1, the V gene TRBV27; 8 positions match TRBD1. This TCR was recovered from a woman younger than 30 in good health and CMV-seronegative. Sequenced material: PBMCs. The CDR3 loop reads CASSLQGANTEAFF. The DNA of the CDR3 is TGTGCCAGCAGTTTACAGGGGGCAAACACTGAAGCTTTCTTT.